A single sample gave rise to the 26 T cell receptor beta chains below, sequenced in a study of shared clonotypes between healthy human individuals. Naive-designated CD8 cells lacked CD45RO, were positively enriched for CCR7, and omitted terminally differentiated effector memory CD45RA+ cells. Measured with immunoSEQ multiplex PCR; TCRdb has only the in-frame clones, and not every one. The sample has roughly 770,000 clones; just over 95% are singletons. What was sequenced was naive CD8+ T cells sorted from blood. The receptors come from a man between 25 and 39 years old in good health.

The V call is TRBV30, the J call TRBJ2-5; 7 nucleotides line up with TRBD2. This CDR3 spans 13 amino acids. Germline V gives CDR1 GTSNPN, CDR2 SVGIG (reference sequence). The CDR3 DNA is TGTGCGTCCTACGCGGGACTAAGAGAGACCCAGTACTTC. Protein sequence: CASYAGLRETQYF.

This chain joins TRBV29-1 and TRBJ2-2; weak D call: TRBD2 (6 bases). Trimming shortened V by 3 bases and J by 5 bases, and 13 bases separated the two germline ends. Germline values: CDR1 SQVTM, CDR2 ANQGSEA. This CDR3 is built from 14 residues. CDR3: CSVDSRAGTGELFF. CDR3 DNA: TGCAGCGTTGATAGCCGGGCGGGGACCGGGGAGCTGTTTTTT.

The V gene is TRBV2, the J gene TRBJ2-7; a possible D gene is TRBD1 (6 bases). Trimming cost V 5 bases and J 12 bases, with 11 bases left between them. Looked up from germline, CDR1 is SNHLY and CDR2 is FYNNEI. The CDR3 covers 10 residues. The DNA for the CDR3 is TGTGCCAGCAGTCGGGGACATTTGTACTTC. This sequence encodes CASSRGHLYF.

Worth noting for this clone: Mismatch with germline at one junction end may stem from a read error. The chain carries TRBV11-2 and TRBJ2-5; D may be TRBD1 (6 bases). Germline V CDR1 and CDR2: SGHAT, FQNNGV. The CDR3 covers 13 residues. The CDR3 protein is CASRGAHLEAQYF. The CDR3 DNA reads TGTGCCAGCAGGGGGGCCCACTTAGAGGCCCAGTACTTC.

CDR3 residues: CASSLETSNYGYTF. The CDR3 DNA reads TGTGCCAGCAGCTTGGAGACATCTAACTATGGCTACACCTTC. The rearrangement links TRBV5-6 to TRBJ1-2; D not certain. Germline V gives CDR1 SGHDT, CDR2 YYEEEE. The CDR3 has 14 residues. With 0 bases removed from V and 0 bases from J, the gap between germline ends came to 6 bases.

Details on this clone: Additional DNA sequences in this sample encode the identical CDR3. V is TRBV5-6 and J is TRBJ2-1, with 15 bases identical to TRBD2. Germline trimming cut 3 bases from V and 7 bases from J; bases unmatched to any gene: 2. In germline, CDR1 is SGHDT, CDR2 YYEEEE. The CDR3 spans 15 residues. The CDR3, as DNA: TGTGCCAGCAGCTGGGGACTAGCGGGAGGAAATGAGCAGTTCTTC. Its protein is CASSWGLAGGNEQFF.

The V and J genes are TRBV29-1 and TRBJ1-4, with D perhaps matching TRBD1 (6 bases). V lost 7 bases and J lost 12, with 24 bases in between. This CDR3 region has 14 residues. The germline gives CDR1 SQVTM, CDR2 ANQGSEA. CDR3 sequence: CSAKGDRQTRELFF. The CDR3 DNA reads TGCAGCGCCAAAGGCGACAGGCAGACCAGGGAACTGTTTTTT.

CDR3 nucleotide sequence: TGTGCCAGCGAAAAGGGTTCATCCCGCTCCTACGAGCAGTACTTC. Its translation is CASEKGSSRSYEQYF. The rearrangement uses TRBV6-1 and TRBJ2-7; the D is unclear. This CDR3 has 15 residues. The germline V and J ends were trimmed by 8 bases and 0 bases, with 17 bases remaining between them. Per the germline V gene, CDR1 is MNHNS and CDR2 is SASEGT.

The chain is built from TRBV11-3 and TRBJ2-1; 14 nucleotides align to TRBD2. Losses at the gene ends were 4 bases for V and 8 bases for J; bases not matched to a gene: 10. Per the germline V gene, CDR1 is SGHNT and CDR2 is YENEEA. This CDR3 comprises 17 residues. The DNA for the CDR3 is TGTGCCAGCAGCTCGACGGCCGGGACTAGCGGGAGTTATGAGCAGTTCTTC. Its protein is CASSSTAGTSGSYEQFF.

The rearrangement uses TRBV13 and TRBJ2-7; D is possibly TRBD2 (5 bases). The CDR3 has 13 residues. Germline V gives CDR1 PRHDT, CDR2 FYEKMQ (reference sequence). V was trimmed by 9 bases and J by 3 bases, leaving 15 bases between them. CDR3 protein: CASTPERSYEQYF. In DNA form, the CDR3 reads TGTGCCAGTACTCCGGAGCGGAGCTACGAGCAGTACTTC.

The rearrangement links TRBV4-1 to TRBJ2-1; D is unresolved. Germline V gene data show CDR1 as MGHRA and CDR2 as YSYEKL. The CDR3 runs to 15 residues. V lost 4 bases, J lost 5 bases, and 15 bases lay in between. CDR3 DNA: TGCGCCAGCAGCCGTTCTCTCCTTAAGAACAATGAGCAGTTCTTC. Translated: CASSRSLLKNNEQFF.

J is TRBJ2-4 and V is TRBV29-1; tentatively, D is TRBD2 (5 bases). Per germline, CDR1 SQVTM and CDR2 ANQGSEA. Trimming stripped 7 bases from V and 5 bases from J, with 15 bases between. This CDR3 is 13 amino acids long. The CDR3: CSASREPENIQYF. The CDR3 DNA sequence: TGCAGCGCGTCAAGGGAGCCGGAAAACATTCAGTACTTC.

The chain couples TRBV6-1 to TRBJ2-2, with D hard to call. This CDR3 comprises 12 residues. V was clipped by 4 bases and J by 6 bases, with 6 bases between them. Germline loops: CDR1 MNHNS, CDR2 SASEGT. The CDR3 nucleotides read TGTGCCAGCAGTGGATACCCCGGGGAGCTGTTTTTT. Encoded protein: CASSGYPGELFF.

Note on this clone: The sample holds other DNA sequences that translate to the same CDR3. The V and J genes are TRBV19 and TRBJ1-5, with D possibly matching TRBD1 (5 bases). Germline CDR1 LNHDA, CDR2 SQIVND (reference sequence). Trimming took 3 bases from V and 4 from J, leaving 10 bases between them. This CDR3 is 14 amino acids long. CDR3: CASSILGGNQPQHF. The CDR3, as DNA: TGTGCCAGTAGTATTCTGGGGGGTAATCAGCCCCAGCATTTT.

The table lists this clone with a count of one. The chain links TRBV5-5 to TRBJ2-1; D uncertain. Germline V CDR1 and CDR2: SGHKS, YYEKEE (reference sequence). V was pared by 0 bases and J by 0 bases, with 7 bases between. CDR3 length: 15 amino acids. The CDR3 loop is CASSLVGDSYNEQFF. The CDR3 coding sequence is TGTGCCAGCAGCTTGGTGGGTGACTCCTACAATGAGCAGTTCTTC.

The gene calls are TRBV27 and TRBJ2-5; 11 bases line up with TRBD2. There are 16 residues in the CDR3. V was clipped by 4 bases and J by 5 bases; unmatched bases: 9. Germline CDR1 is MNHEY and CDR2 is SMNVEV (reference sequence). CDR3 region: CASSSRASGRTETQYF. The CDR3 DNA follows: TGTGCCAGCAGTTCTAGGGCTAGCGGGAGGACGGAGACCCAGTACTTC.

This clone was observed a single time. The rearrangement uses TRBV7-9 and TRBJ2-7; no reliable D call. There are 13 residues in the CDR3. Germline V gene sequence: CDR1 SEHNR, CDR2 FQNEAQ (reference sequence). Trimming pared 6 bases from V and 1 base from J, leaving 10 bases between. CDR3 sequence (DNA): TGTGCCAGCAGTTTTACTGGTTCCTACGAGCAGTACTTC. It codes for CASSFTGSYEQYF. Complete variable domain (other parts from reference TRBV7-9 and TRBJ2-7): DTGVSQNPRHKITKRGQNVTFRCDPISEHNRLYWYRQTLGQGPEFLTYFQNEAQLEKSRLLSDRFSAERPKGSFSTLEIQRTEQGDSAMYLCASSFTGSYEQYFGPGTRLTVT.

The chain carries TRBV11-3 and TRBJ2-1; D perhaps matches TRBD1 (5 bases). The CDR3 is made up of 15 amino acids. Germline CDR1 SGHNT, CDR2 YENEEA. V lost 3 bases and J 4 bases, leaving 13 bases between the germline ends. CDR3 sequence reads: CASSLADSSYNEQFF. CDR3 coding DNA: TGTGCCAGCAGCTTGGCCGACAGCTCATACAATGAGCAGTTCTTC.

The chain carries TRBV4-1 and TRBJ2-3; no firm D call. This CDR3 spans 12 amino acids. The germline V and J ends were trimmed by 1 base and 4 bases, with 3 bases remaining between them. CDR1 and CDR2 from the germline V gene are MGHRA and YSYEKL. CDR3 region: CASSQVADTQYF. CDR3 sequence (DNA): TGCGCCAGCAGCCAAGTCGCAGATACGCAGTATTTT.

The V call is TRBV19, the J call TRBJ2-1, with 10 bases identical to TRBD2. Losses at the gene ends were 2 bases for V and 1 base for J; bases not matched to a gene: 2. CDR3 length: 16 residues. From germline, CDR1 is LNHDA and CDR2 SQIVND (reference sequence). CDR3 sequence: CASSILAGASYNEQFF. The DNA of the CDR3 is TGTGCCAGTAGTATACTAGCGGGAGCTTCCTACAATGAGCAGTTCTTC. The variable domain in full, with the rest retrieved from reference TRBV19 and TRBJ2-1, is DGGITQSPKYLFRKEGQNVTLSCEQNLNHDAMYWYRQDPGQGLRLIYYSQIVNDFQKGDIAEGYSVSREKKESFPLTVTSAQKNPTAFYLCASSILAGASYNEQFFGPGTRLTVL.

The V gene is TRBV11-2, the J gene TRBJ2-2; the match to TRBD2 covers 9 bases. Germline V gives CDR1 SGHAT, CDR2 FQNNGV. V shed 5 bases, J shed 6 bases, and the junction held 10 bases outside the gene matches. The CDR3 extends over 16 amino acids. CDR3 nucleotides: TGTGCCAGCAGCCGTGGGACTAGCAGGAGGGCCGGGGAGCTGTTTTTT. Translation: CASSRGTSRRAGELFF.

CDR3 sequence reads: CASSPLRSVTEAFF. CDR3 DNA sequence: TGTGCCAGCAGCCCACTCCGAAGCGTCACTGAAGCTTTCTTT. The chain links TRBV7-9 to TRBJ1-1; D unresolved. CDR3 length equals 14 residues. Deletions cut 5 bases from V and 4 bases from J, with 14 bases between. Germline V lookup: CDR1 SEHNR, CDR2 FQNEAQ (reference sequence).

The V and J genes are TRBV7-2 and TRBJ1-5; D is possibly TRBD1 (5 bases). Germline loops: CDR1 SGHTA, CDR2 FQGNSA. The germline V and J ends were trimmed by 3 bases and 4 bases, with 13 bases remaining between them. The CDR3 sequence is 15 residues long. CDR3 in amino acids: CASSFPPGVNQPQHF. The CDR3 DNA is TGTGCCAGCAGCTTTCCTCCGGGGGTGAATCAGCCCCAGCATTTT. Full variable domain (rest looked up from reference TRBV7-2 and TRBJ1-5): GAGVSQSPSNKVTEKGKDVELRCDPISGHTALYWYRQSLGQGLEFLIYFQGNSAPDKSGLPSDRFSAERTGGSVSTLTIQRTQQEDSAVYLCASSFPPGVNQPQHFGDGTRLSIL.

The rearrangement links TRBV10-1 to TRBJ1-1; a possible D gene is TRBD1 (6 bases). The germline V gene encodes CDR1 WNHNN and CDR2 SYGVQD (reference sequence). This CDR3 contains 13 residues. V dropped 6 bases and J dropped 1 base, with 9 bases sitting between them. The CDR3 DNA follows: TGCGCCAGCAGACAGGGTCAGAACACTGAAGCTTTCTTT. Protein product: CASRQGQNTEAFF.

This chain uses TRBV10-3 with TRBJ1-1, with TRBD1 matching 7 bases. The J segment lost 4 bases and the V segment lost 6 bases, leaving 14 bases of the junction unmatched. The CDR3 loop spans 16 amino acids. CDR1 is ENHRY, CDR2 SYGVKD, per germline. DNA of the CDR3: TGTGCCATCAGACAGGGGAAAGGGGAAAGCGGCACTGAAGCTTTCTTT. It codes for CAIRQGKGESGTEAFF.

J is TRBJ2-7 and V is TRBV25-1, with TRBD1 identical over 9 bases. This CDR3 spans 16 amino acids. Germline loops: CDR1 MGHDK, CDR2 SYGVNS. The V segment lost 5 bases and the J segment 4 bases; nucleotides outside the gene matches: 12. The DNA for the CDR3 is TGTGCCAGCAGTAACTCGGGACAGGGAGACGGGTACGAGCAGTACTTC. This gives the protein CASSNSGQGDGYEQYF.